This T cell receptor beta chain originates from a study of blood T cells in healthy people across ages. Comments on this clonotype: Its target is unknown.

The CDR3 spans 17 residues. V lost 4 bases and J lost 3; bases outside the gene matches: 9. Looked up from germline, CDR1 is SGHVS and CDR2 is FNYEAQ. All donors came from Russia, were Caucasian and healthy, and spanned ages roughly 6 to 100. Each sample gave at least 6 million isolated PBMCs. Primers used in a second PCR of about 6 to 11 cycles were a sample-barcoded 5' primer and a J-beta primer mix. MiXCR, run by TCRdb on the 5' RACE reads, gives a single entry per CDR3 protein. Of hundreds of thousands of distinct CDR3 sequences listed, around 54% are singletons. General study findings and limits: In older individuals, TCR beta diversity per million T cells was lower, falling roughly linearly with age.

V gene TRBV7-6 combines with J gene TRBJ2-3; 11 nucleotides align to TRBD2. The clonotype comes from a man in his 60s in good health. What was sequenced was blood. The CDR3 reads CASSSTSGRGGTDTQYF. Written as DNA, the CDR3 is TGTGCCAGCAGCTCCACTAGCGGGAGAGGGGGAACAGATACGCAGTATTTT.